This T cell receptor (beta chain) was recorded in a study of T cells in Graves' hyperthyroidism and ophthalmopathy. The CDR3 runs to 13 residues. With 4 bases removed from V and 4 bases from J, the gap between germline ends came to 13 bases. Germline values: CDR1 GTSNPN, CDR2 SVGIG (reference sequence). Researchers amplified the TCR beta CDR3 regions from RNA transcripts. In the first-round RT-PCR of the TCR CDR3, the HTBI primer set was used. TCRdb independently ran MiXCR on the multiplex PCR reads; one entry per CDR3 protein. The table shows 650,000 to 700,000 distinct CDR3 sequences, with roughly 17% occurring only once.

The TCR originated in a man in his fifties or sixties with Graves' hyperthyroidism. Sample: blood. The rearrangement joins TRBV30 to TRBJ1-2, with D perhaps matching TRBD1 (6 bases). This chain's CDR3 is CAWTMDSFYGYTF. DNA for the CDR3: TGTGCCTGGACTATGGACAGCTTCTATGGCTACACCTTC.